What follows are 16 T cell receptor beta chains derived from one specimen sequenced in a study of blood T cell repertoires in COVID-19. Sequencing used immunoSEQ multiplex PCR; TCRdb keeps in-frame clones, though not all of them. The profile shows 45,000 to 60,000 clones, around 83% of them singletons. The sample taken for sequencing was peripheral blood. The receptors derive from a man aged 70 or older with active COVID-19.

The rearrangement links TRBV5-1 to TRBJ1-3; D uncertain. The CDR3 is made up of 16 amino acids. Germline assignment: CDR1 SGHRS and CDR2 YFSETQ. Between the trimmed V and J ends, which lost 4 bases and 0 bases, there was a span of 14 bases. CDR3 coding DNA: TGCGCCAGCAGCCAATCCACCAGTAACTCTGGAAACACCATATATTTT. This encodes CASSQSTSNSGNTIYF.

The genes are TRBV5-1 and TRBJ2-7; 9 bases map to TRBD2. V shed 4 bases, J shed 7 bases, and the junction held 9 bases outside the gene matches. Germline V lookup: CDR1 SGHRS, CDR2 YFSETQ. This CDR3 is 14 amino acids long. CDR3 in DNA: TGCGCCAGCAGCGATTCCAGCGGGGGGCATGAGCAGTACTTC. Amino acid sequence: CASSDSSGGHEQYF.

The V call is TRBV29-1, the J call TRBJ1-2; D perhaps matches TRBD1 (5 bases). V lost 1 base and J lost 4, with 13 bases in between. The germline V gene encodes CDR1 SQVTM and CDR2 ANQGSEA. This CDR3 comprises 14 residues. The CDR3 here is CSVEGPGGLYGYTF. Written as DNA, the CDR3 is TGCAGCGTTGAAGGCCCGGGGGGTCTCTATGGCTACACCTTC.

The chain is built from TRBV5-1 and TRBJ2-1; possible D gene TRBD2, 6 bases. V was clipped by 4 bases and J by 0 bases, with 14 bases between them. The CDR3 totals 16 residues. Germline CDR1 and CDR2: SGHRS and YFSETQ. In nucleotides, the CDR3 is TGCGCCAGCAGCCGGTGGGCGGGGAGCTCCTACAATGAGCAGTTCTTC. Protein sequence: CASSRWAGSSYNEQFF.

The chain uses TRBV24-1 and TRBJ2-1; 7 bases map to TRBD2. The CDR3 runs to 15 residues. Germline loops: CDR1 KGHDR, CDR2 SFDVKD. V lost 4 bases to trimming and J lost 9 bases; unmatched junction nucleotides: 11. The CDR3 loop reads CATSDHILTSTEQFF. The CDR3, as DNA: TGTGCCACCAGTGACCATATATTGACTAGCACTGAGCAGTTCTTC.

The chain combines TRBV5-1 with TRBJ2-1, with TRBD2 matching over 9 bases. Germline V CDR1 and CDR2: SGHRS, YFSETQ. This CDR3 is 16 amino acids long. V was pared by 4 bases and J by 8 bases, with 13 bases of the junction left unmatched. CDR3 sequence reads: CASSLDLAGGRDEQFF. In DNA, the CDR3 is TGCGCCAGCAGCCTCGACTTGGCGGGGGGGAGAGATGAGCAGTTCTTC.

This clone was observed a few times. The chain combines TRBV29-1 with TRBJ1-1, with TRBD1 matching over 7 bases. This CDR3 spans 15 amino acids. Trimming took 5 bases from V and 1 from J; bases not matched to a gene: 10. Germline assignment: CDR1 SQVTM and CDR2 ANQGSEA. As DNA, the CDR3 is TGCAGCGTTCCCCAGGGGGGACAGCCGAACACTGAAGCTTTCTTT. It yields the protein CSVPQGGQPNTEAFF. The variable domain in full, completed from reference TRBV29-1 and TRBJ1-1, reads SAVISQKPSRDICQRGTSLTIQCQVDSQVTMMFWYRQQPGQSLTLIATANQGSEATYESGFVIDKFPISRPNLTFSTLTVSNMSPEDSSIYLCSVPQGGQPNTEAFFGQGTRLTVV.

The genes are TRBV5-5 and TRBJ2-2; TRBD1 aligns across 7 bases. With V trimmed by 2 bases and J by 6 bases, 10 bases remained unmatched. This CDR3 spans 16 amino acids. Germline-derived CDR1 and CDR2 are SGHKS and YYEKEE (reference sequence). The CDR3 region is CASSFGTVGRAGELFF. The CDR3 DNA follows: TGTGCCAGCAGCTTTGGGACAGTGGGTAGGGCCGGGGAGCTGTTTTTT.

The chain uses TRBV7-9 and TRBJ2-7, with TRBD2 identical over 10 bases. V shed 5 bases, J shed 4 bases, and the junction held 11 bases outside the gene matches. The CDR3 consists of 16 residues. Germline V gene data show CDR1 as SEHNR and CDR2 as FQNEAQ (reference sequence). As DNA, the CDR3 is TGTGCCAGCAGCCCAACCGGGACTAGCGCATTTTACGAGCAGTACTTC. Residues: CASSPTGTSAFYEQYF.

The chain is built from TRBV24-1 and TRBJ2-3; a possible D gene is TRBD1 (5 bases). Trimming shortened V by 6 bases and J by 2 bases, and 14 bases separated the two germline ends. Per the germline V gene, CDR1 is KGHDR and CDR2 is SFDVKD. The CDR3 is made up of 15 amino acids. The CDR3 sequence: CATSLGRASTDTQYF. The CDR3 nucleotides read TGTGCCACCAGTCTCGGCAGGGCCTCCACAGATACGCAGTATTTT.

The chain carries TRBV5-1 and TRBJ2-4, with 7 positions matching TRBD2. This CDR3 has 15 residues. Germline V lookup: CDR1 SGHRS, CDR2 YFSETQ. Trimming at V came to 4 bases and at J to 0 bases, leaving 4 bases not matched to a gene. Here the CDR3 reads CASSPGGIAKNIQYF. As DNA, the CDR3 is TGCGCCAGCAGCCCGGGAGGTATAGCCAAAAACATTCAGTACTTC. Together with reference TRBV5-1 and TRBJ2-4, the CDR3 gives the full variable domain: KAGVTQTPRYLIKTRGQQVTLSCSPISGHRSVSWYQQTPGQGLQFLFEYFSETQRNKGNFPGRFSGRQFSNSRSEMNVSTLELGDSALYLCASSPGGIAKNIQYFGAGTRLSVL.

This chain links TRBV18 with TRBJ2-4; D call uncertain. CDR1 and CDR2 from the germline V gene are KGHSH and LQKENI. This CDR3 comprises 14 residues. Deletions cut 3 bases from V and 2 bases from J, with 8 bases between. CDR3 sequence: CASSPGASKNIQYF. The CDR3 DNA is TGTGCCAGCTCACCTGGAGCATCCAAAAACATTCAGTACTTC.

The chain uses TRBV7-3 and TRBJ2-1; the D gene is possibly TRBD2 (6 bases). Trimming removed 5 bases from V and 6 bases from J, with 17 bases in between. The CDR3 loop spans 15 amino acids. CDR1 and CDR2 from the germline V gene are SGHTA and FQGTGA. In DNA form, the CDR3 reads TGTGCCAGCAGCAGAGGCGGGGTTCGGGCCAATGAGCAGTTCTTC. This sequence encodes CASSRGGVRANEQFF.

The chain joins TRBV13 to TRBJ2-2, with TRBD2 identical over 9 bases. Germline values: CDR1 PRHDT, CDR2 FYEKMQ (reference sequence). This CDR3 contains 14 residues. V shed 7 bases and J 6 bases; nucleotides not matched to a gene: 6. CDR3 sequence: CASNRGGAAGELFF. The CDR3 nucleotides read TGTGCCAGCAACCGCGGGGGGGCAGCCGGGGAGCTGTTTTTT.

CDR3 region: CATSRLRTGMGQETQYF. The DNA for the CDR3 is TGTGCCACCAGCAGACTCCGGACAGGTATGGGACAAGAGACCCAGTACTTC. The J gene is TRBJ2-5, the V gene TRBV15; 7 bases fit TRBD1. This CDR3 comprises 17 residues. Unmatched junction bases numbered 11, after V lost 2 bases and J lost 2 bases. CDR1 LNHNV and CDR2 YYDKDF come from the germline V gene (reference sequence).

The rearrangement uses TRBV5-6 and TRBJ2-7; D possibly corresponds to TRBD2 (5 bases). The CDR3 has 14 amino acids. Germline V gene lookup returns CDR1 SGHDT and CDR2 YYEEEE. V dropped 4 bases and J dropped 4 bases, with 15 bases sitting between them. The CDR3 nucleotides read TGTGCCAGCAGCGAGTCGGGGATGGATTACGAGCAGTACTTC. Translated, it gives CASSESGMDYEQYF.